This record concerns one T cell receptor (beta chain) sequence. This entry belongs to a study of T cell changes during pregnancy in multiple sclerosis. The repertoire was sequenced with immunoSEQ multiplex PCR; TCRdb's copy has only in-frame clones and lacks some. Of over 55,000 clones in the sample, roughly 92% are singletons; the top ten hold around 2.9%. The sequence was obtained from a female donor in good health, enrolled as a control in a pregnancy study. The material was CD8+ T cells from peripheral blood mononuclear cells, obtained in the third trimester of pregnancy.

As DNA, the CDR3 is TGTGCCACCAGCAGAGATGAACAGGGAGAGAATGGCTACACCTTC. Translated: CATSRDEQGENGYTF. The V and J genes are TRBV15 and TRBJ1-2, with D perhaps matching TRBD1 (6 bases). Trimming took off 0 bases at V and 6 bases at J, with 14 bases between the two ends. CDR1 is LNHNV, CDR2 YYDKDF, per germline (reference sequence). The CDR3 runs 15 residues.